A selection of T cell receptor beta chains follows, all from one sample in a study of CD8+ T cells in alopecia areata. Assay: immunoSEQ multiplex PCR; the TCRdb copy retains only in-frame clones and omits some. The sample yields 150,000 or so clones, around 50% seen once. The sequences come from CD8+ T cells sorted from blood, collected at week 0. These receptors came from a human donor with alopecia areata. CDR3s include the opening cysteine and the closing phenylalanine or tryptophan. The D gene is left open where the match is weak. Clone size, where shown, is once, few, many, or a class for clones that have expanded.

size	D	V	J	CDR3	DNA
-	TRBD1	TRBV29-1	TRBJ2-5	CSVEAGQGKETQYF	TGCAGCGTTGAAGCGGGACAGGGAAAAGAGACCCAGTACTTC
-	-	TRBV5-4	TRBJ2-1	CASIGEFNEQFF	TGTGCCAGCATCGGAGAGTTCAATGAGCAGTTCTTC
few	-	TRBV7-2	TRBJ2-1	CASSLGSPEQFF	TGTGCCAGCAGCTTAGGTTCGCCCGAGCAGTTCTTC
-	-	TRBV30	TRBJ1-5	CAWSAPGDQPQHF	TGTGCCTGGAGTGCCCCAGGGGATCAGCCCCAGCATTTT
few	-	TRBV29-1	TRBJ1-2	CSETGFTF	TGCAGCGAAACAGGGTTCACCTTC
few	-	TRBV4-3	TRBJ1-6	CASSKNWPEHYNSPLHF	TGCGCCAGCAGCAAGAATTGGCCGGAGCATTATAATTCACCCCTCCACTTT
-	TRBD2	TRBV15	TRBJ2-5	CATSRATSGGEETQYF	TGTGCCACCAGCAGAGCCACTAGCGGGGGAGAAGAGACCCAGTACTTC
once	TRBD1	TRBV29-1	TRBJ1-2	CSVELSGGPASYGYTF	TGCAGCGTTGAGTTGTCAGGGGGACCGGCTAGCTATGGCTACACCTTC
-	-	TRBV6-1	TRBJ2-5	CASSEARGWETQYF	TGTGCCAGCAGTGAAGCGCGAGGGTGGGAGACCCAGTACTTC
-	-	TRBV30	TRBJ2-7	CAWGGPNYEQYF	TGTGCCTGGGGTGGGCCAAACTACGAGCAGTACTTC
-	-	TRBV7-3	TRBJ1-6	CASSLVGRGGNSPLHF	TGTGCCAGCAGCTTAGTCGGCAGGGGTGGGAATTCACCCCTCCACTTT
-	-	TRBV29-1	TRBJ2-7	CSVVISEGVPAYEQYF	TGCAGCGTTGTTATCTCTGAAGGGGTCCCGGCCTACGAGCAGTACTTC
-	-	TRBV27	TRBJ2-5	CASSLSVSRIETQYF	TGTGCCAGCAGTTTATCGGTTTCTAGAATAGAGACCCAGTACTTC
-	-	TRBV2	TRBJ2-1	CASSVVPDRSSYNEQFF	TGTGCCAGCAGTGTCGTTCCAGATCGATCTTCCTACAATGAGCAGTTCTTC
-	TRBD2	TRBV9	TRBJ2-3	CASSVGYYGTSGDTQYF	TGTGCCAGCAGCGTAGGATACTACGGGACTAGCGGAGATACGCAGTATTTT
few	TRBD1	TRBV7-6	TRBJ1-1	CASSPGQVGNTEAFF	TGTGCCAGCAGCCCCGGACAGGTTGGGAACACTGAAGCTTTCTTT
few	-	TRBV27	TRBJ1-1	CASSQGNTEAFF	TGTGCCAGCAGTCAGGGGAACACTGAAGCTTTCTTT
-	TRBD1	TRBV2	TRBJ2-3	CASSGDRESDTQYF	TGTGCCAGCAGTGGGGACAGAGAGTCAGATACGCAGTATTTT
few	TRBD1	TRBV6-5	TRBJ2-7	CASSPDRSEQYF	TGTGCCAGCAGCCCGGACAGGAGCGAGCAGTACTTC
-	-	TRBV27	TRBJ1-6	CASSLDRVSNSPLHF	TGTGCCAGCAGTTTAGATCGAGTGAGCAATTCACCCCTCCACTTT
-	-	TRBV30	TRBJ1-5	CAWSLDSNQPQHF	TGTGCCTGGAGTTTGGATAGCAATCAGCCCCAGCATTTT
once	TRBD1	TRBV7-9	TRBJ2-7	CASSPIGGTGALEQYF	TGTGCCAGCAGCCCCATAGGGGGGACAGGAGCCCTCGAGCAGTACTTC
-	-	TRBV25-1	TRBJ1-1	CASSGITGRQNTEAFF	TGTGCCAGCAGTGGGATTACAGGCCGTCAAAACACTGAAGCTTTCTTT
-	-	TRBV10-3	TRBJ1-1	CAIRGNTEAFF	TGTGCCATCAGGGGGAACACTGAAGCTTTCTTT
-	TRBD1	TRBV29-1	TRBJ2-7	CSVEDFRTGEYEQYF	TGCAGCGTTGAAGATTTTAGGACAGGAGAGTACGAGCAGTACTTC
-	-	TRBV30	TRBJ2-1	CAWEDTEQFF	TGTGCCTGGGAAGACACCGAGCAGTTCTTC
-	TRBD2	TRBV9	TRBJ2-1	CASSEGTSGAYNEQFF	TGTGCCAGCAGCGAGGGGACTAGCGGGGCATACAATGAGCAGTTCTTC
-	-	TRBV29-1	TRBJ1-4	CSVDSFGKLFF	TGCAGCGTTGATTCCTTCGGAAAACTGTTTTTT
few	TRBD1	TRBV5-6	TRBJ1-6	CASSLASGTEFDSPLHF	TGTGCCAGCAGCTTAGCTTCCGGGACAGAGTTCGATTCACCCCTCCACTTT
few	-	TRBV11-3	TRBJ2-1	CASSTVDREQFF	TGTGCCAGCAGCACCGTAGACAGGGAGCAGTTCTTC
-	-	TRBV11-2	TRBJ1-2	CASSLGGDNYGYTF	TGTGCCAGCAGCTTAGGAGGGGACAACTATGGCTACACCTTC
-	-	TRBV6-6	TRBJ2-7	CASSQADGREQYF	TGTGCCAGCAGCCAGGCGGATGGGAGAGAGCAGTACTTC
few	TRBD1	TRBV29-1	TRBJ1-2	CSVTDRINGYTF	TGCAGCGTTACGGACAGGATCAATGGCTACACCTTC
-	TRBD2	TRBV7-6	TRBJ2-7	CASSTGTSLTYEQYF	TGTGCCAGCAGCACCGGGACTAGCCTCACCTACGAGCAGTACTTC
-	TRBD2	TRBV4-3	TRBJ2-1	CASSPTSGGAYNEQFF	TGCGCCAGCAGCCCGACTAGCGGGGGGGCCTACAATGAGCAGTTCTTC
-	TRBD1	TRBV25-1	TRBJ2-7	CASSNTGTGTYEQYF	TGTGCCAGCTCCAACACCGGGACAGGGACCTACGAGCAGTACTTC
-	-	TRBV19	TRBJ1-1	CASSLKPGREAFF	TGTGCCAGTAGTCTAAAACCGGGCCGCGAAGCTTTCTTT
few	TRBD2	TRBV5-4	TRBJ2-1	CASSSSTSTQYNEQFF	TGTGCCAGCAGCTCCTCGACTAGCACCCAGTACAATGAGCAGTTCTTC
-	TRBD2	TRBV7-3	TRBJ2-3	CASSQGLASTDTQYF	TGTGCCAGCAGCCAAGGACTAGCTAGCACAGATACGCAGTATTTT
-	-	TRBV30	TRBJ1-6	CAWSLPRGNSPLHF	TGTGCCTGGAGTCTCCCTCGGGGTAATTCACCCCTCCACTTT